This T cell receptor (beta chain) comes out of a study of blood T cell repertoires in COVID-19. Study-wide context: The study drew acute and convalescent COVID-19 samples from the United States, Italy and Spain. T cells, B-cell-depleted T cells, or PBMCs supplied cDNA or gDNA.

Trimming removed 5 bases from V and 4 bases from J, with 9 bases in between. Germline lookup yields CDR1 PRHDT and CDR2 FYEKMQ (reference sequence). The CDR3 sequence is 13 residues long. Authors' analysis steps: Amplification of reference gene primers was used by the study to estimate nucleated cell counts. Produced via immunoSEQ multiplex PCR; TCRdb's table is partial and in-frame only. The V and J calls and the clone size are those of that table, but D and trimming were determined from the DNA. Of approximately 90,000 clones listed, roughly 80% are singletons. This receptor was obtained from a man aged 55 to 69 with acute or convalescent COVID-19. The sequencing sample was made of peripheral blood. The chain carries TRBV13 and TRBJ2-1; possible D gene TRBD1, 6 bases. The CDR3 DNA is TGTGCCAGCAGCCCACAGGGATACAATGAGCAGTTCTTC. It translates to CASSPQGYNEQFF.